This T cell receptor beta chain was recorded in a study of blood T cell repertoires in COVID-19. Clones were sequenced by immunoSEQ multiplex PCR, and TCRdb holds only the in-frame ones, with some missing. This sample has approximately 250,000 clones, with 86% found just once. Seattle's enrolled individuals joined amid active infection and were then monitored longitudinally. The CDR3 covers 13 residues. The V gene end was trimmed by 5 bases and the J gene end by 6 bases; junction bases not matched to a gene: 5. Germline CDR1 SGHTA, CDR2 FQGNSA. The specimen was peripheral blood. The rearrangement joins TRBV7-2 to TRBJ2-7; TRBD1 matches at 9 bases. This TCR was recovered from a woman aged 70-85 years with COVID-19, enrolled during active disease. This chain's CDR3 is CASSLGTGFEQYF. The CDR3 region has the DNA TGTGCCAGCAGCCTAGGGACAGGGTTCGAGCAGTACTTC. Filled out from reference TRBV7-2 and TRBJ2-7, the complete variable domain reads GAGVSQSPSNKVTEKGKDVELRCDPISGHTALYWYRQSLGQGLEFLIYFQGNSAPDKSGLPSDRFSAERTGGSVSTLTIQRTQQEDSAVYLCASSLGTGFEQYFGPGTRLTVT.